The rows below give T cell receptor beta chains drawn from one sample of a study of blood T cell repertoires in COVID-19. Measured with immunoSEQ multiplex PCR; TCRdb has only the in-frame clones, and not every one. The repertoire holds approximately 200,000 clones, with 75% to 90% as singletons. Sequencing used PBMCs or T cells enriched from blood (not recorded which). The receptors shown here come from a young man who had recovered from COVID-19. Each CDR3 is given with its conserved first and last residue. The D gene is left open where the match is weak. Size is omitted from some rows. Given values are once, few, many or a class for expanded clones.

d_gene | j_gene | v_gene | abundance | CDR3nt | CDR3aa
. | TRBJ1-1 | TRBV4-3 | . | TGCGCCAGCAGCCCCGGGACTCTGAACACTGAAGCTTTCTTT | CASSPGTLNTEAFF
. | TRBJ2-5 | TRBV6-5 | few | TGTGCCAGCAATAAGCGGGCGGGAGAGACCCAGTACTTC | CASNKRAGETQYF
. | TRBJ2-4 | TRBV4-1 | . | TGCGCCAGCAGCCAACCTGACAGGAGTGCCAAAAACATTCAGTACTTC | CASSQPDRSAKNIQYF
. | TRBJ1-2 | TRBV18 | once | TGTGCCAGCTCACCAGTGAGTACACAGGGATATGGCTACACCTTC | CASSPVSTQGYGYTF
. | TRBJ2-1 | TRBV11-3 | . | TGTGCCAGCAGCTTAGGAAGCAGGGTAGGGTACTCCTACAATGAGCAGTTCTTC | CASSLGSRVGYSYNEQFF
. | TRBJ1-1 | TRBV21-1 | . | TGTGCCAGCAGCAATCTGGCAGGAATGAACACTGAAGCTTTCTTT | CASSNLAGMNTEAFF
TRBD2 | TRBJ2-3 | TRBV5-4 | . | TGTGCCAGCAGCTCGCCCCGTAGCGGGGGGAACACGGGAGATACGCAGTATTTT | CASSSPRSGGNTGDTQYF
TRBD1 | TRBJ2-3 | TRBV24-1 | . | TGTGCCACCAGTGATTTCTCGGACAGGGGTATCAAAGATACGCAGTATTTT | CATSDFSDRGIKDTQYF
. | TRBJ1-2 | TRBV29-1 | . | TGCAGCGTTGCTCCAGGGTTAAACTATGGCTACACCTTC | CSVAPGLNYGYTF
. | TRBJ1-4 | TRBV4-1 | . | TGCGCCAGCAGCCAAGATTATAGTACAGGGCTTGAAAAACTGTTTTTT | CASSQDYSTGLEKLFF
TRBD2 | TRBJ2-7 | TRBV5-1 | . | TGCGCCAGCAGCTTGAATCCGCGGGGGGGCGGTGAGCAGTACTTC | CASSLNPRGGGEQYF
TRBD2 | TRBJ2-3 | TRBV5-4 | . | TGTGCCAGCAGCTTCGCTAGCGGGACGGATACGCAGTATTTT | CASSFASGTDTQYF
. | TRBJ2-1 | TRBV9 | . | TGTGCCAGCAGCGTATCGGCAGGATACAATGAGCAGTTCTTC | CASSVSAGYNEQFF
. | TRBJ1-4 | TRBV6-5 | few | TGTGCCAGCAGTTATTGGGGGGACAATGAAAAACTGTTTTTT | CASSYWGDNEKLFF
. | TRBJ1-4 | TRBV6-2/TRBV6-3 | . | TGTGCCAGCAGTTACTCAAGGGGCTATGATGAAAAACTGTTTTTT | CASSYSRGYDEKLFF
. | TRBJ1-5 | TRBV28 | . | TGTGCCAGCACCCACAGGGCTAGCAATCAGCCCCAGCATTTT | CASTHRASNQPQHF
TRBD1 | TRBJ2-1 | TRBV6-5 | . | TGTGCCAGCAGCTCCGGGACAGGGGTTGAGCAGTTCTTC | CASSSGTGVEQFF
. | TRBJ1-4 | TRBV12-3/TRBV12-4 | . | TGTGCCAGCAGTCTTACAGGGAAACTGTTTTTT | CASSLTGKLFF